A single sample gave rise to the 27 T cell receptor beta chains below, sequenced in a study of identical twins. Using its own MiXCR run on the 5' RACE reads, TCRdb lists one record per CDR3 protein. The sample consists of just under 650,000 distinct CDR3 sequences, about 7.1% of them appearing once. These data were also filed under a second study, of yellow fever vaccine responses in identical twins.

The specimen was PBMCs. The receptors originated from a woman aged 18 to 35 in good health.

The gene calls are TRBV5-1 and TRBJ1-2, with D possibly being TRBD1 (5 bases). Germline V CDR1 and CDR2: SGHRS, YFSETQ. Trimming left V 4 bases short and J 6 bases short, with 13 bases between. The CDR3 length is 13 residues. As DNA, the CDR3 is TGCGCCAGCAGCCCAGGGAAAAACAATGGCTACACCTTC. It codes for CASSPGKNNGYTF.

This clonotype was observed a few times. V and J are TRBV5-5 and TRBJ2-2, with 9 nucleotides matching TRBD2. The CDR3 has 17 amino acids. V lost 0 bases to trimming and J lost 1 base; unmatched junction nucleotides: 4. Germline V gene data show CDR1 as SGHKS and CDR2 as YYEKEE (reference sequence). CDR3 sequence: CASSLGLAGLNTGELFF. The CDR3 region has the DNA TGTGCCAGCAGCTTGGGGCTAGCGGGACTGAACACCGGGGAGCTGTTTTTT.

The chain joins TRBV28 to TRBJ2-7, with 10 bases that match TRBD2. The CDR3 extends over 14 amino acids. The trim removed 6 bases at V and 3 bases at J, leaving 5 bases unmatched. Germline CDR1 MDHEN, CDR2 SYDVKM. The CDR3 protein is CASRPLAGVYEQYF. CDR3 sequence (DNA): TGTGCCAGCAGACCTCTAGCGGGGGTCTACGAGCAGTACTTC.

This clonotype turned up a few times. The chain is built from TRBV10-3 and TRBJ2-2; TRBD2 matches at 9 bases. The CDR3 has 17 amino acids. The germline gives CDR1 ENHRY, CDR2 SYGVKD. Trimming removed 7 bases from V and 10 bases from J; junction bases left unmatched: 19. This chain's CDR3 is CAINPNKSGREGAELFF. CDR3 sequence (DNA): TGTGCCATCAATCCAAACAAGTCCGGGCGGGAGGGCGCGGAGCTGTTTTTT.

This clonotype was seen a handful of times. The chain recombines TRBV20-1 with TRBJ2-5; 9 bases fit TRBD2. Germline-derived CDR1 and CDR2 are DFQATT and SNEGSKA (reference sequence). With 1 base clipped from V and 0 bases from J, the junction kept 15 bases outside the gene matches. The CDR3 contains 19 residues. CDR3 amino acids: CSARVRREGPSVYQETQYF. The CDR3 DNA follows: TGCAGTGCTAGAGTAAGGCGGGAGGGCCCTTCAGTATACCAAGAGACCCAGTACTTC.

The V gene is TRBV19, the J gene TRBJ1-1, with D hard to call. The V and J ends lost 8 bases and 0 bases respectively, with 10 bases between them. The CDR3 spans 13 residues. CDR1 LNHDA and CDR2 SQIVND come from the germline V gene (reference sequence). DNA of the CDR3: TGTGCCAGTGAAAATCAGTTGAACACTGAAGCTTTCTTT. It yields the protein CASENQLNTEAFF.

This clonotype was seen ten or more times. The V call is TRBV10-3, the J call TRBJ2-3, with TRBD2 identical over 12 bases. The CDR3 sequence is 16 residues long. In germline, CDR1 is ENHRY, CDR2 SYGVKD. V trimming: 6 bases; J trimming: 5 bases; junction bases outside the gene matches: 9. The CDR3 region is CAISGLAGNLRDTQYF. The CDR3 region has the DNA TGTGCCATCAGCGGACTAGCGGGAAACCTTAGAGATACGCAGTATTTT.

The rearrangement joins TRBV12-3 or TRBV12-4 to TRBJ2-7; D perhaps matches TRBD2 (6 bases). The CDR3 covers 13 residues. Trimming stripped 5 bases from V and 2 bases from J, with 10 bases between. This CDR3 is CASSIGTPYEQYV. The CDR3 DNA follows: TGTGCCAGCAGTATCGGGACTCCCTACGAGCAGTACGTC.

The CDR3 DNA sequence: TGTGCCAGCAGTTCTCAGGGTAAATCCGGGGAGCTGTTTTTT. It encodes CASSSQGKSGELFF. V is TRBV12-3 or TRBV12-4 and J is TRBJ2-2, with D possibly being TRBD1 (5 bases). The CDR3 loop spans 14 amino acids. Trimming shortened V by 4 bases and J by 6 bases, and 12 bases separated the two germline ends.

This clonotype was counted many times. This chain uses TRBV12-3 or TRBV12-4 with TRBJ2-7; either TRBD1 or TRBD2 may supply D (5 bases each). This CDR3 has 16 residues. V dropped 5 bases and J dropped 9 bases, with 26 bases sitting between them. CDR3 bases: TGTGCCAGCAGTACCTTCCCCCGGGACGGGGCAAGGGGGCAGTACTTC. Translating gives CASSTFPRDGARGQYF.

The V call is TRBV20-1, the J call TRBJ1-1, with D possibly TRBD1 on 5 matching bases. The CDR3 covers 13 residues. V shed 7 bases and J shed 3 bases, with 15 bases lying between them. Germline CDR1 DFQATT, CDR2 SNEGSKA (reference sequence). CDR3 DNA: TGCAGTGTACCGGGACGGGGGGACACTGAAGCTTTCTTT. Its protein is CSVPGRGDTEAFF.

V usage is TRBV6-2 or TRBV6-3 and J usage is TRBJ1-6; D gene ambiguous. The CDR3 consists of 15 residues. Trimming took 7 bases from V and 8 from J, leaving 18 bases between them. CDR1 and CDR2 (germline): MNHEY, SVGEGT. The CDR3 DNA is TGTGCCAGCAATTTGGGGAAAGGCCACTATTCACCCCTCCACTTT. Amino acids: CASNLGKGHYSPLHF.

In its sample, this clonotype was seen many times. The V call is TRBV12-3 or TRBV12-4, the J call TRBJ2-5; 12 nucleotides align to TRBD2. V lost 3 bases to trimming and J lost 4 bases; unmatched junction nucleotides: 12. This CDR3 is 18 amino acids long. CDR3 coding DNA: TGTGCCAGCAGTTTTTCCGGGACTAGCGGGTTTTGGGGAGAGACCCAGTACTTC. Its protein is CASSFSGTSGFWGETQYF.

This clonotype appeared a few times. The chain carries TRBV7-6 and TRBJ1-1, with TRBD1 matching over 7 bases. Germline-derived CDR1 and CDR2 are SGHVS and FNYEAQ. This CDR3 is 15 amino acids long. V lost 5 bases, J lost 4 bases, and 10 bases stayed unmatched. For the CDR3, the DNA is TGTGCCAGCAGCACACGACAGGGAGGGGGCACTGAAGCTTTCTTT. It is translated as CASSTRQGGGTEAFF.

In this sample, this clonotype turned up a few times. A read error is likely here: a far larger clone is one base away. The gene calls are TRBV15 and TRBJ2-3; the match to TRBD2 covers 7 bases. Germline V lookup: CDR1 LNHNV, CDR2 YYDKDF (reference sequence). The V and J ends lost 5 bases and 0 bases, in that order; junction bases with no gene match: 2. This CDR3 contains 14 residues. CDR3 protein: CATSFSGSTDTQYF. In nucleotides, the CDR3 is TGTGCCACCAGCTTTAGCGGGAGCACAGATACGCAGTATTTT.

V gene TRBV4-1 combines with J gene TRBJ2-5; 9 bases match TRBD1. Trimming removed 8 bases from V and 5 bases from J; junction bases left unmatched: 6. Germline CDR1 MGHRA, CDR2 YSYEKL. The CDR3 is 13 amino acids. The CDR3 nucleotides read TGCGCCAGCGGGACAGGGCTGTCGGAGACCCAGTACTTC. It encodes CASGTGLSETQYF.

This clonotype was observed many times. The chain is built from TRBV5-6 and TRBJ2-7; D not certain. The CDR3 sequence is 16 residues long. V lost 5 bases, J lost 2 bases, and 20 bases lay in between. Germline-derived CDR1 and CDR2 are SGHDT and YYEEEE. As DNA, the CDR3 is TGTGCCAGCAGTTTATCCGAGACAAGGGTCCCCTACGAGCAGTACGTC. Translation: CASSLSETRVPYEQYV.

This clonotype was observed once. The chain links TRBV27 to TRBJ2-5; D may be TRBD2 (5 bases). The germline V gene encodes CDR1 MNHEY and CDR2 SMNVEV (reference sequence). The V end lost 8 bases, the J end lost 1 base, and 11 bases lay between the germline ends. This CDR3 region has 13 residues. CDR3 residues: CASRREPQETQYF. Here the CDR3 DNA reads TGTGCCAGCCGCCGGGAACCCCAAGAGACCCAGTACTTC.

This rearrangement joins TRBV27 to TRBJ2-7; 7 nucleotides align to TRBD1. This CDR3 spans 16 amino acids. V shed 6 bases and J 5 bases; nucleotides not matched to a gene: 16. Germline CDR1 and CDR2: MNHEY and SMNVEV (reference sequence). CDR3: CASSVTRDSPCDEQYV. CDR3 bases: TGTGCCAGCAGCGTTACACGGGACAGCCCCTGTGACGAGCAGTACGTC.

Ten or more counts support this clonotype. This chain uses TRBV7-8 with TRBJ2-1; 9 bases match TRBD1. Per the germline V gene, CDR1 is SGHVS and CDR2 is FQNEAQ. This CDR3 has 15 residues. With 5 bases clipped from V and 5 bases from J, the junction kept 7 bases outside the gene matches. The CDR3 nucleotides are TGTGCCAGCAGCCGGGGACAGGGAAGGGACAATGAGCAGTTCTTC. Its translation is CASSRGQGRDNEQFF.

To note about this clonotype: It may be a read error: a sequence one base away is much more abundant. The CDR3 spells CTIAIRTSGISYEQYF. The CDR3 DNA is TGTACCATCGCGATCAGGACTAGCGGGATCAGCTACGAGCAGTACTTC. The rearrangement joins TRBV10-3 to TRBJ2-7, with 12 bases matching TRBD2. CDR1 is ENHRY and CDR2 is SYGVKD in the germline V gene. The CDR3 has 16 amino acids.

This clonotype was counted many times. The V gene is TRBV10-3, the J gene TRBJ1-4, with D hard to call. Trimming left V 3 bases short and J 7 bases short, with 12 bases between. CDR3 length equals 14 residues. Germline V gene data show CDR1 as ENHRY and CDR2 as SYGVKD. The CDR3: CAISEAGWGEKLFF. CDR3 nucleotide sequence: TGTGCCATCAGTGAAGCCGGATGGGGTGAAAAACTGTTTTTT.

This clonotype was picked up many times. This rearrangement joins TRBV10-3 to TRBJ2-2, with TRBD1 identical over 8 bases. Unmatched junction bases numbered 7, after V lost 6 bases and J lost 1 base. The CDR3 sequence is 16 residues long. The germline V gene has CDR1 ENHRY and CDR2 SYGVKD. CDR3 DNA sequence: TGTGCCATCAGCCGGACAGGGCTCTTGAACACCGGGGAGCTGTTTTTT. Translating it yields CAISRTGLLNTGELFF.

This clonotype was detected a few times. Here the CDR3 DNA reads TGCAGTGCTAGAAATCGGGGTAGCGCCTACAATGAGCAGTTCTTC. This gives the protein CSARNRGSAYNEQFF. The chain combines TRBV20-1 with TRBJ2-1, with a weak D call TRBD2 (5 bases). CDR3 length equals 15 residues. Per germline, CDR1 DFQATT and CDR2 SNEGSKA (reference sequence). Trimming stripped 2 bases from V and 2 bases from J, with 13 bases between.

This chain connects TRBV7-9 to TRBJ2-7; TRBD2 matches at 7 bases. The V gene's germline CDR1 is SEHNR and CDR2 FQNEAQ (reference sequence). This CDR3 is built from 15 residues. Trimming removed 5 bases from V and 0 bases from J; junction bases left unmatched: 7. This chain's CDR3 is CASSPREGNSYEQYF. The CDR3 nucleotides read TGTGCCAGCAGCCCCAGGGAGGGCAACTCCTACGAGCAGTACTTC.

The V call is TRBV6-5, the J call TRBJ2-1, with D tentatively TRBD1 or TRBD2 (6 bases each). CDR1 and CDR2 (germline): MNHEY, SVGAGI. This CDR3 is built from 14 residues. V dropped 4 bases and J dropped 9 bases, with 16 bases sitting between them. The CDR3 here is CASSSGAQPPEQFF. The CDR3 bases are TGTGCCAGCAGTTCGGGGGCGCAACCGCCTGAGCAGTTCTTC.

This clonotype has just a few counts. This chain uses TRBV24-1 with TRBJ2-3; D might be TRBD1 or TRBD2, each matching 7 bases. CDR3 length: 16 residues. Trimming stripped 7 bases from V and 5 bases from J, with 21 bases between. Germline values: CDR1 KGHDR, CDR2 SFDVKD. CDR3 DNA sequence: TGTGCCACCAGCCCGACAGGGTGGACGGGAGGAGATACGCAGTATTTT. It translates to CATSPTGWTGGDTQYF.